Listed below are T cell receptor beta chains from one sample, sequenced in a study of OX40 agonist ivuxolimab in advanced cancers. The data were produced by immunoSEQ multiplex PCR, yet TCRdb's version contains in-frame clones alone and is incomplete. This table holds about 80,000 clones, around 92% found once. The source material was CD4+ or CD8+ T cells sorted from blood, sampled in a trial of the OX40 agonist ivuxolimab. The receptors originated from an adult with an advanced solid tumor such as melanoma, head and neck, liver or kidney cancer. The CDR3 runs from the conserved cysteine through the conserved F or W. The D gene is left open where the match is weak. The size field is filled for only some rows; it gives once, few, many or a size class.

>.|TRBV9|TRBJ2-1|.
TGTGCCAGCAGCGTAGTAGGGGAGAGGAACAATGAGCAGTTCTTC
CASSVVGERNNEQFF
>.|TRBV2|TRBJ2-7|TRBD2
TGTGCCAGCAGTCCGGGACTAGCGGGGACCGTGAAAATCTACGAGCAGTACTTC
CASSPGLAGTVKIYEQYF
>.|TRBV6-4|TRBJ1-2|TRBD1
TGTGCCAGCAGTGACACTGGGACAGCTAACTATGGCTACACCTTC
CASSDTGTANYGYTF
>.|TRBV28|TRBJ2-7|TRBD2
TGTGCCAGCAGTTTATGGCGCCTAGCGGAGGCTATACAGTACTTC
CASSLWRLAEAIQYF
>.|TRBV7-9|TRBJ2-3|TRBD1
TGTGCCAGCAGCTCAGTTCAGGGGGGCACAGATACGCAGTATTTT
CASSSVQGGTDTQYF
>.|TRBV18|TRBJ1-5|.
TGTGCCAGCTCACCGACTCGGGGCGAACTCCAGCCCCAGCATTTT
CASSPTRGELQPQHF
>.|TRBV6-5|TRBJ2-3|TRBD2
TGTGCCAGCAGCCGCGGGGGGAACCCAGATACGCAGTATTTT
CASSRGGNPDTQYF
>medium-sized|TRBV27|TRBJ2-7|.
TGTGCCAGCAGTCCGTACGCCGGGTCTCCCTACGAGCAGTACTTC
CASSPYAGSPYEQYF
>once|TRBV18|TRBJ2-3|TRBD1
TGTGCCAGCTCACCAGGGATCGGGGACAGGGGTTTTACAGATACGCAGTATTTT
CASSPGIGDRGFTDTQYF
>once|TRBV18|TRBJ1-1|.
TGTGCCAGCTCACCATACGCGGGGTCGGGGGGGACTGAAGCTTTCTTT
CASSPYAGSGGTEAFF
>.|TRBV4-3|TRBJ1-2|.
TGCGCCAGCAGCCAAGATCGAAGTTCCGATGGCTACACCTTC
CASSQDRSSDGYTF
>.|TRBV10-3|TRBJ1-4|.
TGTGCCATCAGTGAGTCAGGGGGTGAAAAACTGTTTTTT
CAISESGGEKLFF
>.|TRBV6-6|TRBJ2-7|TRBD1
TGTGCCAGCAGAGAGGGGGCGCCCGGGTACGAGCAGTACTTC
CASREGAPGYEQYF
>.|TRBV21-1|TRBJ2-5|.
TGTGCCAGCAGCATCCGGAGGGAGACCCAGTACTTC
CASSIRRETQYF
>once|TRBV6-5|TRBJ2-7|.
TGTGCCAGCAGTTTGGCAGGGGAGGGCTACGAGCAGTACTTC
CASSLAGEGYEQYF
>.|TRBV7-8|TRBJ2-7|.
TGTGCCAGCAGCCAGACCACAGGGTGGGTGCTGGACGAGCAGTACTTC
CASSQTTGWVLDEQYF
>.|TRBV5-6|TRBJ2-1|.
TGTGCCAGCAGCTCTGACGGGGAAGTTTCGTGGGAGCAGTTCTTC
CASSSDGEVSWEQFF
>.|TRBV27|TRBJ2-7|TRBD2
TGTGCCAGCAGTTTATCCCCTACTAGCGGGGGAACCTACGAGCAGTACTTC
CASSLSPTSGGTYEQYF
>.|TRBV6-1|TRBJ2-7|.
TGTGCCAGCAGTGCCTGGACCGGGCGATCCTACGAGCAGTACTTC
CASSAWTGRSYEQYF
>.|TRBV5-6|TRBJ1-2|TRBD1
TGTGCCAGCAGCCCACCCGGGACAGGGGGTCAGTATGGCTACACCTTC
CASSPPGTGGQYGYTF
>.|TRBV27|TRBJ1-6|.
TGTGCCAGCAGTTTCACGGGACACCCTAATTCACCCCTCCACTTT
CASSFTGHPNSPLHF
>.|TRBV6-4|TRBJ2-2|TRBD1
TGTGCCAGCAGCGACAGGGCTACCGGGGAGCTGTTTTTT
CASSDRATGELFF
>.|TRBV6-5|TRBJ1-1|.
TGTGCCAGCAGTCCCAGGGGAAAGGACACTGAAGCTTTCTTT
CASSPRGKDTEAFF
>.|TRBV13|TRBJ2-2|.
TGTGCCAGCAGCTCCTACGGGACATTGAACACCGGGGAGCTGTTTTTT
CASSSYGTLNTGELFF
>once|TRBV7-8|TRBJ2-7|TRBD1
TGTGCCAGCAGCTTAGGGACAGGGTCCGACGAGCAGTACTTC
CASSLGTGSDEQYF
>once|TRBV11-2|TRBJ1-4|TRBD1
TGTGCCAGCAGCTCCGGGGACAGGGGGTGGGAGGAAAAACTGTTTTTT
CASSSGDRGWEEKLFF
>once|TRBV7-8|TRBJ2-3|TRBD2
TGTGCCAGCAGAGGAACTAGCGGCACAGATACGCAGTATTTT
CASRGTSGTDTQYF
>.|TRBV7-9|TRBJ2-7|.
TGTGCCAGCAGCTTAGGGCCTAGCTCCTACGAGCAGTACTTC
CASSLGPSSYEQYF
>.|TRBV9|TRBJ2-7|TRBD1
TGTGCCAGCAGCGGAACCGACAGGGTTGGCTACGAGCAGTACTTC
CASSGTDRVGYEQYF
>.|TRBV11-2|TRBJ2-7|TRBD2
TGTGCCAGCAGCCCCAGTTCGGGGGGATCTACCTCCTACGAGCAGTACTTC
CASSPSSGGSTSYEQYF
>.|TRBV4-3|TRBJ2-1|TRBD1
TGCGCCAGCAGCCAACCAACCTTAGGACAGGGGAAGAATGAGCAGTTCTTC
CASSQPTLGQGKNEQFF
>.|TRBV4-2|TRBJ2-7|TRBD2
TGTGCCAGCAGTTACTCGACTAGCGGGGGGGCCGAGCAGTACTTC
CASSYSTSGGAEQYF
>.|TRBV30|TRBJ1-2|.
TGTGCCTGGAATGCAGGGGCGGACTATGGCTACACCTTC
CAWNAGADYGYTF
>few|TRBV13|TRBJ1-2|.
TGTGCCAGCAGCTTAGGCCGTGATGGCTACACCTTC
CASSLGRDGYTF
>once|TRBV5-8|TRBJ2-3|.
TGTGCCAGCAGCCCAGGTGTGAGCACAGATACGCAGTATTTT
CASSPGVSTDTQYF
>.|TRBV2|TRBJ2-5|.
TGTGCCAGGGAGGGCCCAGGAGAAGGAGAGACCCAGTACTTC
CAREGPGEGETQYF
>.|TRBV7-6|TRBJ2-5|.
TGTGCCAGCAGCTTATGGTCTGGTTTTGAGGACGCAGAGACCCAGTACTTC
CASSLWSGFEDAETQYF
>.|TRBV7-9|TRBJ2-7|.
TGTGCCAGCAGCCCCTCTCCGCTTTCCCTTCCCTCCTACGAGCAGTACTTC
CASSPSPLSLPSYEQYF
>.|TRBV7-2|TRBJ1-5|TRBD1
TGTGCCAGCAGCAAACCCCAGGGGGACCTTTCCTATAGCAATCAGCCCCAGCATTTT
CASSKPQGDLSYSNQPQHF